This TCR beta chain originates from a study of metastatic and nonmetastatic thyroid tumors (dated by TCRdb to 2018 to 2020). Background for the entire study: For patients with malignant and with benign thyroid disease, the researchers compared repertoires between peripheral blood samples and tumor or nodule tissue samples.

Before undergoing thyroid surgery, none of the patients had been given any kind of treatment. Using T-cell receptor beta sequencing, the researchers looked back retrospectively at clinical samples from patients, gathered between about 2012 and 2019. CDR1 and CDR2, per the germline V gene, are SGHVS and FNYEAQ. From the cysteine up to the phenylalanine, the CDR3 has a length of 15 residues. Of all the DNA, just the CDR3 is kept, 45 bases in frame from base 1. V is cut by 5 bases and J by 2 bases, and the space between the germline ends is 13 bases. Libraries were constructed by PCR. TCRdb shows the sequencer as Illumina HiSeq 4000. High-throughput sequencing was used to profile the CDR3 region of the TCR beta-chain in every patient. Regarding the original processing steps: A classifier to discriminate distant-metastatic papillary thyroid cancer patients was built from CDR3 differences across clinicopathological groups. Repertoire diversity was assessed with the Shannon index, and tumor-blood repertoire similarity with the Morisita-Horn index. The public reads were quality trimmed at Q25 with fastp and then assembled into clones with MiXCR by TCRdb, keeping productive beta chains. TCRdb, not the authors, supplied the V and J calls. The sample table records 91,000 or so clones; roughly an eighth of these occur just once. The top ten clonotypes cover about 11% of the sample.

The paper's findings and limits, for the study overall: In both blood and tumor samples, malignant tumors were reported to have significantly higher TCR beta diversity than benign nodules.

This clone showed up many times. The target of this receptor is not known. Base quality data are lacking; no much larger clone is found one base away. The TCR sequence derives from a female donor with papillary thyroid cancer or a benign thyroid nodule (not recorded which). Some clones in this sample may be carry-over from other donors' samples. The chain couples TRBV7-6 to TRBJ2-1; the D region may be TRBD1 or TRBD2, each matching 5 bases equally. The specimen sequenced was blood. The DNA sequence is TGTGCCAGCAGCCCTCGGGACGCAACCTACAATGAGCAGTTCTTC. It translates to CASSPRDATYNEQFF.